This entry lists 13 T cell receptor beta chains sequenced from one sample in a study of T cells and Merkel cell carcinoma outcomes. Profiled with immunoSEQ multiplex PCR; TCRdb holds only in-frame clones, not every one. The table shows roughly 13,000 clones, with just under 95% occurring only once. Sequencing was done on a sample of tumor tissue from Merkel cell carcinoma. Receptor source: a human donor with Merkel cell carcinoma.

This clone appeared a few times. This chain links TRBV5-6 with TRBJ1-2; possible D gene TRBD1, 6 bases. The germline CDR1 and CDR2 sequences are SGHDT and YYEEEE. The CDR3 sequence is 16 residues long. V was trimmed by 2 bases and J by 5 bases, leaving 19 bases between them. The CDR3 loop is CASSFQGFGLGYGYTF. CDR3 in DNA: TGTGCCAGCAGCTTCCAGGGGTTTGGTCTTGGGTATGGCTACACCTTC.

The rearrangement joins TRBV7-9 to TRBJ1-5; D uncertain. This CDR3 spans 12 amino acids. Germline-derived CDR1 and CDR2 are SEHNR and FQNEAQ (reference sequence). The V gene lost 5 bases and the J gene lost 10 bases, with 12 bases spanning the gap. The CDR3 nucleotides read TGTGCCAGCAGCAATAATCTTTTACCCCAGCATTTT. It codes for CASSNNLLPQHF.

The chain couples TRBV18 to TRBJ2-6, with 11 bases aligning to TRBD1. CDR3 length: 15 residues. V trimming: 3 bases; J trimming: 13 bases; junction bases outside the gene matches: 8. Germline CDR1 KGHSH, CDR2 LQKENI. The CDR3 DNA sequence: TGTGCCAGCTCACCCGGGACAGGGGGTCTAGGGGTCCTGACTTTC. The encoded protein is CASSPGTGGLGVLTF.

The chain is built from TRBV7-9 and TRBJ1-1; no firm D call. From germline, CDR1 is SEHNR and CDR2 FQNEAQ (reference sequence). Trimming removed 1 base from V and 10 bases from J, with 13 bases in between. The CDR3 runs to 13 residues. The CDR3, as DNA: TGTGCCAGCAGCTTAGGTGAGGGCGGAGGAGCTTTCTTT. This sequence encodes CASSLGEGGGAFF.

The V and J genes are TRBV28 and TRBJ1-5; D gene uncertain. Per the germline V gene, CDR1 is MDHEN and CDR2 is SYDVKM. The CDR3 is 13 residues long. With 6 bases removed from V and 0 bases from J, the gap between germline ends came to 6 bases. CDR3 nucleotides: TGTGCCAGCAGGGGATATAGCAATCAGCCCCAGCATTTT. The encoded protein is CASRGYSNQPQHF.

The chain combines TRBV10-3 with TRBJ2-7; TRBD2 matches at 8 bases. This CDR3 comprises 17 residues. V shed 9 bases, J shed 2 bases, and the junction held 18 bases outside the gene matches. Per the germline V gene, CDR1 is ENHRY and CDR2 is SYGVKD. The chain's CDR3 is CAISLYPASGLTYEQYF. The CDR3 coding sequence is TGTGCCATTAGTCTCTACCCGGCTAGCGGGCTTACCTACGAGCAGTACTTC.

This clone showed up just once. The gene calls are TRBV4-2 and TRBJ1-4; weak D call: TRBD1 (5 bases). The V and J ends lost 0 bases and 8 bases respectively, with 13 bases between them. The CDR3 covers 15 residues. Looked up from germline, CDR1 is LGHNA and CDR2 is YNFKEQ. Here the CDR3 DNA reads TGTGCCAGCAGCCAAGATCGGGGGGAGGGGGAAAAACTGTTTTTT. This encodes CASSQDRGEGEKLFF.

The sample holds one count of this clone. The chain couples TRBV28 to TRBJ2-7, with TRBD2 identical over 7 bases. This CDR3 comprises 13 residues. Germline V lookup: CDR1 MDHEN, CDR2 SYDVKM. The V gene end was trimmed by 4 bases and the J gene end by 5 bases; junction bases not matched to a gene: 5. CDR3 coding DNA: TGTGCCAGCAGTTCGGGGGGATTGGACGAGCAGTACTTC. It is translated as CASSSGGLDEQYF.

The chain joins TRBV11-3 to TRBJ1-1, with D possibly TRBD1 on 5 matching bases. V was shortened by 0 bases and J by 4 bases, with 9 bases between the two germline ends. This CDR3 region has 14 residues. Germline V gives CDR1 SGHNT, CDR2 YENEEA. The CDR3 reads CASSLEGLGTEAFF. CDR3 in DNA: TGTGCCAGCAGCTTAGAGGGACTGGGCACTGAAGCTTTCTTT. The whole variable domain, remainder taken from reference TRBV11-3 and TRBJ1-1, is EAGVVQSPRYKIIEKKQPVAFWCNPISGHNTLYWYLQNLGQGPELLIRYENEEAVDDSQLPKDRFSAERLKGVDSTLKIQPAELGDSAVYLCASSLEGLGTEAFFGQGTRLTVV.

The genes are TRBV6-4 and TRBJ1-5; possible D gene TRBD1, 5 bases. Germline values: CDR1 MRHNA, CDR2 SNTAGT. The CDR3 is 15 residues long. V lost 5 bases and J 3 bases, leaving 14 bases between the germline ends. The CDR3 DNA is TGTGCCAGCAGTTCGACAGCGCAACACAATCAGCCCCAGCATTTT. Translating gives CASSSTAQHNQPQHF.

The chain joins TRBV6-5 to TRBJ1-2; a possible D gene is TRBD1 (6 bases). This CDR3 has 15 amino acids. Looked up from germline, CDR1 is MNHEY and CDR2 is SVGAGI. V was clipped by 8 bases and J by 0 bases, with 16 bases between them. CDR3 region: CASLPTTGTNYGYTF. The DNA of the CDR3 is TGTGCCAGCCTACCAACGACAGGAACTAACTATGGCTACACCTTC.

The chain carries TRBV18 and TRBJ2-7; D may correspond to TRBD1 or TRBD2 (5 bases each). The CDR3 spans 14 residues. The V end was cut by 1 base, the J end by 2 bases, with 9 bases between. Germline assignment: CDR1 KGHSH and CDR2 LQKENI. CDR3 residues: CASSPRLGAYEQYF. The DNA of the CDR3 is TGTGCCAGCTCACCACGGTTGGGGGCCTACGAGCAGTACTTC.

The J gene is TRBJ2-7, the V gene TRBV7-9; maybe TRBD2 (5 bases). The V gene lost 1 base and the J gene lost 7 bases, with 14 bases spanning the gap. Germline V gene sequence: CDR1 SEHNR, CDR2 FQNEAQ (reference sequence). This CDR3 spans 14 amino acids. CDR3 DNA: TGTGCCAGCAGCTTAGGAGACTACCCCGGGGAGCAGTACTTC. Its translation is CASSLGDYPGEQYF.